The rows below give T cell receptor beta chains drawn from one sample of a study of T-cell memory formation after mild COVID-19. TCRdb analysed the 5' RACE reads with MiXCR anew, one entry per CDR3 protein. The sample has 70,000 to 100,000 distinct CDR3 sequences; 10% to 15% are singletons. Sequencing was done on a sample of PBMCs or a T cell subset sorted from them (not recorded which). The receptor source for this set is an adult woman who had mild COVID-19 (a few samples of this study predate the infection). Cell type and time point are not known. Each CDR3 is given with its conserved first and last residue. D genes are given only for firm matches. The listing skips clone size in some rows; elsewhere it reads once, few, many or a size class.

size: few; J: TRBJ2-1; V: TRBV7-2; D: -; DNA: TGTGCCAGCAGCTTAATCTACAATGAGCAGTTCTTC; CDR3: CASSLIYNEQFF
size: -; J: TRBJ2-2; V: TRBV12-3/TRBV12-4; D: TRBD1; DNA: TGTGCCAGCCCTTTGGGGCCAGGGGGTGCCGGGGAGCTGTTTTTT; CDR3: CASPLGPGGAGELFF
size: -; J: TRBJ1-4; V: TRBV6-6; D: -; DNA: TGTGCCAGCAGTCGAGAAAAACTGTTTTTT; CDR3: CASSREKLFF
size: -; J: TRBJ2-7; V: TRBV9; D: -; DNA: TGTGCCAGCAGCGTAGCTCTAGGGGACTCCTACGAGCAGTACTTC; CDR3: CASSVALGDSYEQYF
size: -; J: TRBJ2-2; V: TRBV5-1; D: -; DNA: TGCGCCAGCAGCTCAGGGGCAGGCGGGGAGCTGTTTTTT; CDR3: CASSSGAGGELFF
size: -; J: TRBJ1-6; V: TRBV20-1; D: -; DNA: TGCAGTATCCAACTCCCCGGATTAGCTCCTGGTAATTCACCCCTCCACTTT; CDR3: CSIQLPGLAPGNSPLHF
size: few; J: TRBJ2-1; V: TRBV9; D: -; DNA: TGTGCCAGTGGCGGGGTCGGGAGTGTCCCCTACAATGAGCAGTTCTTC; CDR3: CASGGVGSVPYNEQFF
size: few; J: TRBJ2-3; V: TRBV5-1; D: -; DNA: TGCGCCAGCAGCTATCGATCAGATACGCAGTATTTT; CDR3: CASSYRSDTQYF
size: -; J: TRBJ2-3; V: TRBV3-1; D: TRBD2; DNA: TGTGCCAGCAGCCGAGAGACTAGCGGGAGGAGAAGCACAGATACGCAGTATTTT; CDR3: CASSRETSGRRSTDTQYF
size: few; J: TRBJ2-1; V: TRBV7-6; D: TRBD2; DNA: TGTGCCAGCAGCTCCTTCCTAGCGGGAGAGGCAAATGAGCAGTTCTTC; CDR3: CASSSFLAGEANEQFF
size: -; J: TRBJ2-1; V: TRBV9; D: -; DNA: TGTGCCAGCAGCCCCCTGTTCGGGGGAGCCTACAATGAGCAGTTCTTC; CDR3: CASSPLFGGAYNEQFF
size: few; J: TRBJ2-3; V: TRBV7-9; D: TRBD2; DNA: TGTGCCAGCAGCTTTACGGCGGGGGACGCAGATACGCAGTATTTT; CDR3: CASSFTAGDADTQYF
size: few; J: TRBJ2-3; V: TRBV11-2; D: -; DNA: TGTGCCAGCAGCTTAGATCGGAGGGGGGCTGGCACAGATACGCAGTATTTT; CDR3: CASSLDRRGAGTDTQYF
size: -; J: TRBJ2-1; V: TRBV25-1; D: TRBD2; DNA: TGTGCCAGCAGTGGAACAAGCGGGGCAGATGAGCAGTTCTTC; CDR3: CASSGTSGADEQFF
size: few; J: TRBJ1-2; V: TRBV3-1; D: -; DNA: TGTGCCAGCAGCCCTGGCGTTGGCGGCTACACCTTC; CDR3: CASSPGVGGYTF
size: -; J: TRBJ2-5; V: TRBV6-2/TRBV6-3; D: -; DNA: TGTGCCAGCAGTTTTTCCTACGACATTACAGAGACCCAGTACTTC; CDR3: CASSFSYDITETQYF
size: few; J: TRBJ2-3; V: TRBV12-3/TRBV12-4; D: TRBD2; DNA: TGTGCCAGCAGACTAATCGGGACTAGCGGGAATACGCAGTATTTT; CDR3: CASRLIGTSGNTQYF
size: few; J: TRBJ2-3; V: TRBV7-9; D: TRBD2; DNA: TGTGCCAGCAGCCTACCTCCTAGCGGGGGGGTTACAGATACGCAGTATTTT; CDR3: CASSLPPSGGVTDTQYF
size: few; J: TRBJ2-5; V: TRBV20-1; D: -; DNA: TGCAGTGCTAGACCGGGACTCCAGTACCAAGAGACCCAGTACTTC; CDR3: CSARPGLQYQETQYF
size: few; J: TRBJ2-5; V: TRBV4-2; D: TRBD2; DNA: TGTGCCAGCAGCCAAGGCGGCGGGGGGGCCCCGGAGACCCAGTACTTC; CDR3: CASSQGGGGAPETQYF
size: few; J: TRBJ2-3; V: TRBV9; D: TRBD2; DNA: TGTGCCAGCAGCGTAGCTACCGGGGGGGATACGCAGTATTTT; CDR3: CASSVATGGDTQYF
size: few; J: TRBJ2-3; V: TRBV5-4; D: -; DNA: TGTGCCAGCAGCCCCCTTACCACTAGCACAGATACGCAGTATTTT; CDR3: CASSPLTTSTDTQYF
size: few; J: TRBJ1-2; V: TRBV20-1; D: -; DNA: TGCAGTGCTATGGACCGAGACCTATACTATGGCTACACCTTC; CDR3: CSAMDRDLYYGYTF
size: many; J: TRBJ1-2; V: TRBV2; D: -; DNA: TGTGCCAGCCTCTCAGGGGTCAGCATCCCGAACTTC; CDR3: CASLSGVSIPNF
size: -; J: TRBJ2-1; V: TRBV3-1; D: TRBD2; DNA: TGTGCAAGCAGCCATCGACTAGCGGGGTACAATGAGCAGTTCTTC; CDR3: CASSHRLAGYNEQFF
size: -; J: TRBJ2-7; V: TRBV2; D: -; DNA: TGTGCCAGCATAGCCCAAATACTGACAGATCGGGAGTCTGATGAGCAGTACTTC; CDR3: CASIAQILTDRESDEQYF
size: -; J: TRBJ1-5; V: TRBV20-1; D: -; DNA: TGCAGTGCTAGGCTGGTGGTAATGGGGGAAAATCAGCCCCAGCATTTT; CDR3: CSARLVVMGENQPQHF
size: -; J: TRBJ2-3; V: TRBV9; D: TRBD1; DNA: TGTGCCAGCAGCCCGACAGGGACCACAGATACGCAGTATTTT; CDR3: CASSPTGTTDTQYF
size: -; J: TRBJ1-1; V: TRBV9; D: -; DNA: TGTGCCAGCAGCGTAGATGGGGGAATCCCTGAAGCTTTCTTT; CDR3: CASSVDGGIPEAFF
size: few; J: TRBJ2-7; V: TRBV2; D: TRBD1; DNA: TGTGCCAGCGGAAACCGTAGGGGACAGGGGGAAATCCACGAGCAGTACTTC; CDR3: CASGNRRGQGEIHEQYF
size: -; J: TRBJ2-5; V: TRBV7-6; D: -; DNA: TGTGCCAGCAGCCCCGCCCCGGGACTTTCCGAGACCCAGTACTTC; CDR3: CASSPAPGLSETQYF
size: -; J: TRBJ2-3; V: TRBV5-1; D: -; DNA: TGCGCCAGCAGCTCGGACAGCACAGATACGCAGTATTTT; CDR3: CASSSDSTDTQYF
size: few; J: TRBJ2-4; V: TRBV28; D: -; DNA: TGTGCCAGCAGCAAAGACAGAAATCCCCTAGCCAAAAACATTCAGTACTTC; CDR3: CASSKDRNPLAKNIQYF
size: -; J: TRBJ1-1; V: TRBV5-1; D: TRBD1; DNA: TGCGCCAGCAGCCCGGGACAGGGGGCGACGAACACTGAAGCTTTCTTT; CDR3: CASSPGQGATNTEAFF
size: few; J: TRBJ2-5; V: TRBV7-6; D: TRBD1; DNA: TGTGCCAGCAGCTTGTCGACAGGGGGATTTGCGACCCAGTACTTC; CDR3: CASSLSTGGFATQYF
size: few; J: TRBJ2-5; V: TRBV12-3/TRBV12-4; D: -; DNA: TGTGCCAGCAGTTTTGGGTGGCGGGACCCCCGGGAGGAGACCCAGTACTTC; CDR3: CASSFGWRDPREETQYF
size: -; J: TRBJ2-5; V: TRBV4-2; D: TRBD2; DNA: TGTGCCAGCAGCCAAGGGCTAGCGGGACAAGAGACCCAGTACTTC; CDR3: CASSQGLAGQETQYF
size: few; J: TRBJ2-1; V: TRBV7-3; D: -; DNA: TGTGCCAGCAGCCACGGCTATGAGCAGTTCTTC; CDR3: CASSHGYEQFF
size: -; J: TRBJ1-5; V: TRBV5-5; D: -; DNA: TGTGCCAGCAGCTTGTCACCCGAGCGCAATCAGCCCCAGCATTTT; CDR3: CASSLSPERNQPQHF
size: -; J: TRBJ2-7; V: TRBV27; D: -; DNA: TGTGCCAGTAGCGACCGGCGGACAGCAACCTACGAGCAGTACTTC; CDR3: CASSDRRTATYEQYF
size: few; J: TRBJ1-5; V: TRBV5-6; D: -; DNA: TGTGCCAGCAGCAAAGCCTGGACCGATTATAGCAATCAGCCCCAGCATTTT; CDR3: CASSKAWTDYSNQPQHF
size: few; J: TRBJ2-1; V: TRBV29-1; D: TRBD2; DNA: TGCAGCGCCCGTGGGGGGGGAGGTATCTACAATGAGCAGTTCTTC; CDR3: CSARGGGGIYNEQFF
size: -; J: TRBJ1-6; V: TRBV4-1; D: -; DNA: TGCGCCAGCAGCCAAGATCCAGGGAGCTCCTATAATTCACCCCTCCACTTT; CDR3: CASSQDPGSSYNSPLHF
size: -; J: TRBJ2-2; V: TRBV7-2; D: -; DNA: TGTGCCAGCAGCTTCGCGCCGGGCACCGGGGAGCTGTTTTTT; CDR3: CASSFAPGTGELFF
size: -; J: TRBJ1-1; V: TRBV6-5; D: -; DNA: TGTGCCAGCAGTTCCCTCTCACGGGGAACGGGAACTGAAGCTTTCTTT; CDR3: CASSSLSRGTGTEAFF
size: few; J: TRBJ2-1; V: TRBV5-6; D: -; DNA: TGTGCCAGCAGCTATCTCAACGTACTATACAATGAGCAGTTCTTC; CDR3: CASSYLNVLYNEQFF
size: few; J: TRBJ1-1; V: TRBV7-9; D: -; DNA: TGTGCCAGCAGTGGGGCGGGGAACACTGAAGTTTTCTTT; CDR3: CASSGAGNTEVFF
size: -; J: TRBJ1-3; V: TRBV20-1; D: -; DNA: TGCAGTGCTAGACCGTGGGGCTCTGGAAACACCATATATTTT; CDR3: CSARPWGSGNTIYF
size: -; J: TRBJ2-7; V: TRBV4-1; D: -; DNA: TGCGCCAGCAGCCATAAGCGGAGCTCCTACGAGCAGTACTTC; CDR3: CASSHKRSSYEQYF
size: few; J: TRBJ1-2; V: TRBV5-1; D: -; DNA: TGCGCCAGCACCGAGGACGGCTTCAGATCTATCTATGGCTACACCTTC; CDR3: CASTEDGFRSIYGYTF
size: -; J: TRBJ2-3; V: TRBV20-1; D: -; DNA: TGCAGTGCTCGGGACTGGGATACGCAGTATTTT; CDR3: CSARDWDTQYF
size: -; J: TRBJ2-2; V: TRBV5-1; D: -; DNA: TGCGCCAGCAGGACAGGTTACACCGGGGAGCTGTTTTTT; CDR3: CASRTGYTGELFF
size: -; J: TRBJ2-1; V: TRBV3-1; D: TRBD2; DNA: TGTGCCAGCAGCCAAGACGGGGGGTACTACAATGAGCAGTTCTTC; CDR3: CASSQDGGYYNEQFF
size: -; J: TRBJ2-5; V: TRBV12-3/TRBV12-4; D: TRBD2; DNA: TGTGCCAGCAGTCCCGGGGGAGTAGCGGGAGTAGAGACCCAGTACTTC; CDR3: CASSPGGVAGVETQYF